The rows below give T cell receptor beta chains drawn from one sample of a study of blood T cell repertoires in COVID-19. Repertoires were generated with immunoSEQ multiplex PCR, while TCRdb's copy carries only in-frame clones and drops some. The table includes about 73,000 clones, roughly four fifths detected once. The sequencing input was peripheral blood. These receptors all come from an older woman with acute or convalescent COVID-19. Both conserved end residues are part of each CDR3. The D gene is left open where the match is weak. Only some rows state a clone size, as once, few, many or a class for expanded clones.

v_gene,j_gene,abundance,d_gene,CDR3aa,CDR3nt
TRBV6-6,TRBJ1-2,NA,TRBD1,CASSTRTGDYGYTF,TGTGCCAGCAGTACGCGGACAGGGGACTATGGCTACACCTTC
TRBV28,TRBJ1-1,NA,NA,CASSLLTTEAFF,TGTGCCAGCAGTCTCCTAACCACTGAAGCTTTCTTT
TRBV7-2,TRBJ1-1,NA,TRBD1,CASRFQGQGNTEAFF,TGTGCCAGCAGGTTCCAGGGACAGGGTAACACTGAAGCTTTCTTT
TRBV3-1/TRBV3-2,TRBJ1-1,NA,NA,CASSLDRYNTEAFF,TGTGCCAGCAGCCTAGACAGATACAACACTGAAGCTTTCTTT
TRBV7-9,TRBJ1-1,NA,NA,CASSNQMNTEAFF,TGTGCCAGCAGCAATCAAATGAACACTGAAGCTTTCTTT
TRBV19,TRBJ2-1,once,NA,CASSSRDRDGQFF,TGTGCCAGTAGTTCCAGGGATAGGGATGGGCAGTTCTTC
TRBV11-3,TRBJ2-2,NA,NA,CASSPSGSTGELFF,TGTGCCAGCAGCCCGAGCGGTTCCACCGGGGAGCTGTTTTTT
TRBV30,TRBJ2-1,NA,TRBD1,CAWSEGQGGSYNEQFF,TGTGCCTGGAGTGAAGGACAGGGAGGCTCCTACAATGAGCAGTTCTTC
TRBV2,TRBJ1-4,NA,NA,CASSVGETWGEKLFF,TGTGCCAGCAGTGTAGGGGAAACTTGGGGTGAAAAACTGTTTTTT
TRBV6-6,TRBJ2-1,few,NA,CASRRGDYNEQFF,TGTGCCAGCAGAAGGGGCGACTACAATGAGCAGTTCTTC
TRBV11-2,TRBJ2-7,NA,NA,CASSLVPTPMPYEQYF,TGTGCCAGCAGCTTAGTGCCGACACCTATGCCCTACGAGCAGTACTTC
TRBV30,TRBJ1-5,NA,NA,CAWSTRENQPQHF,TGTGCCTGGAGTACAAGGGAGAATCAGCCCCAGCATTTT
TRBV5-5,TRBJ1-4,NA,TRBD1,CASSWTGTTSNEKLFF,TGTGCCAGCAGCTGGACAGGGACCACCTCTAATGAAAAACTGTTTTTT
TRBV29-1,TRBJ1-2,NA,TRBD1,CSVEDVRGQGGYGYTF,TGCAGCGTTGAAGATGTTCGGGGACAGGGAGGTTATGGCTACACCTTC
TRBV5-4,TRBJ1-2,NA,TRBD1,CASRLRGTSNYGYTF,TGTGCCTCCCGGCTCAGGGGGACTTCTAACTATGGCTACACCTTC
TRBV5-1,TRBJ2-5,NA,NA,CASSKDGQQETQYF,TGCGCCAGCAGCAAGGACGGACAGCAAGAGACCCAGTACTTC
TRBV12-5,TRBJ2-7,NA,TRBD1,CASGSGTGGFLSYEQYF,TGTGCTAGTGGTTCGGGGACAGGGGGATTCCTCTCCTACGAGCAGTACTTC
TRBV6-5,TRBJ1-1,NA,NA,CASSPNAGSNTEAFF,TGTGCCAGCAGCCCCAACGCAGGGTCGAACACTGAAGCTTTCTTT
TRBV9,TRBJ2-3,NA,NA,CASSGTRLDTQYF,TGTGCCAGCAGCGGAACTAGGTTGGATACGCAGTATTTT
TRBV6-5,TRBJ2-3,NA,NA,CASSSFSSSTDTQYF,TGTGCCAGCAGTAGCTTCTCCTCTAGCACAGATACGCAGTATTTT
TRBV28,TRBJ1-2,NA,TRBD1,CASSRDRADGYTF,TGTGCCAGCAGCCGGGACAGGGCGGATGGCTACACCTTC
TRBV6-4,TRBJ2-1,NA,TRBD2,CASSAGLAWGLNEQFF,TGTGCCAGCAGTGCCGGACTAGCTTGGGGTTTGAATGAGCAGTTCTTC
TRBV6-5,TRBJ1-1,few,TRBD1,CASTDRGLMNTEAFF,TGTGCCAGCACGGACAGGGGGCTCATGAACACTGAAGCTTTCTTT
TRBV6-6,TRBJ1-2,NA,TRBD1,CASSYTGVGYTF,TGTGCCAGCAGTTACACAGGGGTGGGCTACACCTTC
TRBV6-5,TRBJ2-1,once,TRBD1,CASRRTGYNEQFF,TGTGCCAGCAGAAGGACAGGTTACAATGAGCAGTTCTTC
TRBV5-4,TRBJ1-4,NA,NA,CASSPNREGATNEKLFF,TGTGCCAGCAGTCCTAACAGGGAGGGCGCAACTAATGAAAAACTGTTTTTT
TRBV10-3,TRBJ1-1,NA,TRBD1,CAISETWDSTEAFF,TGTGCCATCAGTGAGACCTGGGACAGCACTGAAGCTTTCTTT
TRBV27,TRBJ1-2,NA,NA,CASSLLANYGYTF,TGTGCCAGCAGTCTACTAGCTAACTATGGCTACACCTTC
TRBV15,TRBJ2-3,NA,TRBD1,CATSINRGRGGTDTQYF,TGTGCCACCAGCATAAACAGGGGGCGCGGGGGCACAGATACGCAGTATTTT
TRBV5-1,TRBJ2-3,NA,TRBD1,CASSLHTGGSTDTQYF,TGCGCCAGCAGCTTGCACACAGGGGGCTCCACAGATACGCAGTATTTT
TRBV7-2,TRBJ1-5,NA,NA,CASSLYEFMYQPQHF,TGTGCCAGCAGCTTATACGAGTTTATGTACCAGCCCCAGCATTTT
TRBV10-3,TRBJ2-5,NA,NA,CAIRASAGKETQYF,TGTGCCATCAGGGCTAGTGCGGGGAAAGAGACCCAGTACTTC
TRBV28,TRBJ2-2,once,TRBD2,CASSPPGTRIFAGELFF,TGTGCCAGCAGCCCCCCCGGGACTAGAATTTTTGCCGGGGAGCTGTTTTTT
TRBV20-1,TRBJ2-3,NA,TRBD2,CSASTSGGGIASTDTQYF,TGCAGTGCTAGTACTAGCGGGGGGGGAATAGCTAGCACAGATACGCAGTATTTT
TRBV15,TRBJ2-2,NA,NA,CATSRDPGSAGELFF,TGTGCCACCAGCAGAGATCCAGGGTCCGCCGGGGAGCTGTTTTTT
TRBV5-6,TRBJ1-2,NA,TRBD1,CASSFGQGLYGYTF,TGTGCCAGCAGCTTTGGACAGGGGCTATATGGCTACACCTTC
TRBV28,TRBJ2-7,once,TRBD2,CASSQASGGTYEQYF,TGTGCCAGCAGCCAAGCTAGCGGGGGGACCTACGAGCAGTACTTC
TRBV7-2,TRBJ1-6,NA,NA,CASRTGTLYNSPLHF,TGTGCCAGCAGAACGGGGACACTTTATAATTCACCCCTCCACTTT
TRBV12-3/TRBV12-4,TRBJ1-1,NA,NA,CASSAVAEAFF,TGTGCCAGCAGTGCGGTGGCTGAAGCTTTCTTT
TRBV28,TRBJ1-1,once,NA,CASRAGYLAAFF,TGTGCCAGCAGGGCAGGGTACTTGGCAGCTTTCTTT
TRBV7-3,TRBJ2-1,NA,NA,CASSLNPGGSYNEQFF,TGTGCCAGCAGCTTAAATCCAGGGGGGTCCTACAATGAGCAGTTCTTC
TRBV9,TRBJ1-1,NA,NA,CASSVDSGNTEAFF,TGTGCCAGCAGCGTAGATTCAGGGAACACTGAAGCTTTCTTT
TRBV7-9,TRBJ1-1,NA,TRBD1,CASIGQGVGPEAFF,TGTGCCAGCATCGGGCAGGGGGTAGGCCCTGAAGCTTTCTTT
TRBV7-3,TRBJ2-3,NA,NA,CASSLIGSRGDTQYF,TGTGCCAGCAGCTTAATCGGGAGCCGAGGGGATACGCAGTATTTT
TRBV6-5,TRBJ2-5,NA,TRBD2,CASRFTSGQETQYF,TGTGCCAGCAGGTTCACTAGCGGCCAAGAGACCCAGTACTTC
TRBV7-6,TRBJ2-2,NA,TRBD2,CASSLGLARNTGELFF,TGTGCCAGCAGCTTAGGACTAGCGAGGAACACCGGGGAGCTGTTTTTT
TRBV3-1/TRBV3-2,TRBJ2-7,NA,NA,CASSPSTGKASYEQYF,TGTGCCAGCAGCCCTTCGACAGGAAAAGCTTCCTACGAGCAGTACTTC
TRBV14,TRBJ1-4,NA,TRBD1,CASSLQGAGEKLFF,TGTGCCAGCAGTTTACAGGGGGCCGGTGAAAAACTGTTTTTT